One sample yielded the 28 T cell receptor beta chains listed below, sequenced in a study of T cells after yellow fever vaccination. TCRdb passed the 5' RACE reads through MiXCR, listing each CDR3 protein once. Of more than 55,000 distinct CDR3 sequences listed, approximately 7.4% are singletons. The material sequenced was CD8+ T cells sorted from PBMCs, taken 15 days after the yellow fever booster vaccination. These receptor sequences come from a man aged 25 to 45 who received the YFV17D yellow fever vaccine.

This clonotype was detected ten times or more. CDR3 nucleotides: TGCGCCAGCAGCCAATGGGAGGGCGGCGGGGGGTACCAAGAGACCCAGTACTTC. This gives the protein CASSQWEGGGGYQETQYF. V and J are TRBV4-3 and TRBJ2-5; 8 positions match TRBD2. Germline V gives CDR1 LGHNA, CDR2 YSLEER. V trimming: 2 bases; J trimming: 0 bases; junction bases outside the gene matches: 11. This CDR3 comprises 18 residues.

Ten or more counts support this clonotype. The CDR3 DNA reads as TGTGCCAGCAGTGAAAATCCGGGTGACACAGATACGCAGTATTTT. This encodes CASSENPGDTDTQYF. V gene TRBV25-1 combines with J gene TRBJ2-3; no clear D gene. The CDR3 length is 15 residues. V was pared by 2 bases and J by 2 bases, with 11 bases between. Looked up from germline, CDR1 is MGHDK and CDR2 is SYGVNS.

In this sample, this clonotype turned up a few times. The V gene is TRBV3-1, the J gene TRBJ2-2; D remains ambiguous. The CDR3 length is 18 residues. Trimming removed 5 bases from V and 3 bases from J, with 22 bases in between. The germline gives CDR1 LGHDT, CDR2 YNNKEL (reference sequence). CDR3: CASSEVTVGQLYTGELFF. CDR3 DNA: TGTGCCAGCAGCGAGGTGACTGTTGGCCAGCTCTACACCGGGGAGCTGTTTTTT. The full variable domain, with the rest looked up from reference TRBV3-1 and TRBJ2-2, is DTAVSQTPKYLVTQMGNDKSIKCEQNLGHDTMYWYKQDSKKFLKIMFSYNNKELIINETVPNRFSPKSPDKAHLNLHINSLELGDSAVYFCASSEVTVGQLYTGELFFGEGSRLTVL.

Remarks on this clonotype: This may stem from a read error, because a much larger clone lies one nucleotide away. The V gene is TRBV28, the J gene TRBJ2-3, with D perhaps TRBD2 (6 bases). The V gene's germline CDR1 is MDHEN and CDR2 SYDVKM. This CDR3 spans 15 amino acids. Trimming cost V 10 bases and J 2 bases, with 19 bases left between them. CDR3 bases: TGTGCCACTGCGCCGGGAGCGGTGGTCACAGATACGCAGTATTTT. Translation: CATAPGAVVTDTQYF.

In its sample, this clonotype was seen many times. V usage is TRBV7-9 and J usage is TRBJ2-5; D is ambiguous. The germline V gene has CDR1 SEHNR and CDR2 FQNEAQ (reference sequence). The CDR3 loop spans 13 amino acids. V lost 3 bases to trimming and J lost 5 bases, with 10 bases between them. CDR3: CASSLSLVETQYF. The CDR3 nucleotides are TGTGCCAGCAGCTTGTCTTTGGTGGAGACCCAGTACTTC.

This clonotype was seen repeatedly, ten times or more. This rearrangement joins TRBV6-2 or TRBV6-3 to TRBJ2-1; D ambiguous. CDR1 is MNHEY and CDR2 is SVGEGT in the germline V gene. V lost 2 bases and J 10 bases, leaving 6 bases between the germline ends. The CDR3 is 11 amino acids. In DNA, the CDR3 is TGTGCCAGCAGTTACCCGAGAGAGCAGTTCTTC. This gives the protein CASSYPREQFF.

The chain uses TRBV11-3 and TRBJ2-5, with D perhaps given as TRBD1 or TRBD2 (5 bases each). Trimming shortened V by 3 bases and J by 2 bases, and 10 bases separated the two germline ends. The CDR3 is 14 residues long. Germline V lookup: CDR1 SGHNT, CDR2 YENEEA. The CDR3 DNA reads TGTGCCAGCAGCTTGAGGGGAGAACAAGAGACCCAGTACTTC. It is translated as CASSLRGEQETQYF.

This clonotype was picked up many times. This chain joins TRBV27 and TRBJ2-3; tentatively, D is TRBD1 or TRBD2 (6 bases each). The length of the CDR3 is 15 residues. V was clipped by 10 bases and J by 5 bases, with 22 bases between them. CDR1 is MNHEY, CDR2 SMNVEV, per germline (reference sequence). The CDR3 DNA reads as TGTGCCAACAGGGCCTATCTAGCGTTAAGAGATACGCAGTATTTT. This translates into CANRAYLALRDTQYF.

This clonotype was seen repeatedly, ten times or more. The chain combines TRBV29-1 with TRBJ2-7; 9 positions agree with TRBD2. This CDR3 has 13 residues. Trimming took 4 bases from V and 4 from J; bases not matched to a gene: 5. CDR1 is SQVTM and CDR2 is ANQGSEA in the germline V gene. The CDR3 is CSVALSGSYEQYF. In DNA, the CDR3 is TGCAGCGTTGCCCTTAGCGGGAGTTACGAGCAGTACTTC.

This clonotype was seen ten or more times. The chain uses TRBV4-3 and TRBJ2-2; 7 positions agree with TRBD1. Trimming cost V 4 bases and J 6 bases; bases outside gene matches: 5. CDR3 length equals 14 residues. Per germline, CDR1 LGHNA and CDR2 YSLEER. The CDR3 spells CASSPGTAAGELFF. Here the CDR3 DNA reads TGCGCCAGCAGCCCCGGGACAGCCGCCGGGGAGCTGTTTTTT.

The chain recombines TRBV19 with TRBJ2-7; no clear D gene. Trimming removed 3 bases from V and 2 bases from J, with 11 bases in between. The CDR3 is 14 residues long. Germline V gene data show CDR1 as LNHDA and CDR2 as SQIVND (reference sequence). The CDR3 DNA is TGTGCCAGTAGTATCGGGTCAGGACCCTACGAGCAGTACTTC. Its protein product is CASSIGSGPYEQYF. Complete variable domain (other parts from reference TRBV19 and TRBJ2-7): DGGITQSPKYLFRKEGQNVTLSCEQNLNHDAMYWYRQDPGQGLRLIYYSQIVNDFQKGDIAEGYSVSREKKESFPLTVTSAQKNPTAFYLCASSIGSGPYEQYFGPGTRLTVT.

This clonotype was observed at least ten times. The V and J genes are TRBV7-2 and TRBJ2-7; D is possibly TRBD1 or TRBD2 (5 bases each). The CDR3 runs 17 residues. CDR1 and CDR2 (germline): SGHTA, FQGNSA. Trimming shortened V by 1 base and J by 0 bases, and 16 bases separated the two germline ends. The CDR3 region is CASSLVGAGHSSYEQYF. Here the CDR3 DNA reads TGTGCCAGCAGCTTAGTCGGGGCCGGGCACAGCTCCTACGAGCAGTACTTC.

This clonotype was counted at least ten times. The chain links TRBV10-3 to TRBJ1-4; D uncertain. This CDR3 spans 15 amino acids. Germline V gene lookup returns CDR1 ENHRY and CDR2 SYGVKD. Trimming pared 2 bases from V and 4 bases from J, leaving 11 bases between. CDR3 nucleotide sequence: TGTGCCATCAGTGAGGAAAACAGAAGTAATGAAAAACTGTTTTTT. Protein sequence: CAISEENRSNEKLFF.

At least ten counts were recorded for this clonotype. The CDR3 region is CASSLPTSGRTNTDTQYF. The CDR3 nucleotides read TGTGCCAGCAGCCTCCCGACTAGCGGGAGGACCAACACAGATACGCAGTATTTT. The V call is TRBV11-1, the J call TRBJ2-3; 13 nucleotides line up with TRBD2. Germline CDR1 and CDR2: SGHAT and FQDESV (reference sequence). V shed 5 bases, J shed 2 bases, and the junction held 10 bases outside the gene matches. This CDR3 is built from 18 residues.

This clonotype turned up a few times. The rearrangement links TRBV5-4 to TRBJ2-7, with 7 bases lining up with TRBD1. Germline V gene sequence: CDR1 SGHNT, CDR2 YYREEE (reference sequence). CDR3 length: 14 residues. V trimming: 4 bases; J trimming: 3 bases; junction bases outside the gene matches: 7. CDR3 nucleotide sequence: TGTGCCAGCAGCACCAGGGACAGTAACTACGAGCAGTACTTC. Translation: CASSTRDSNYEQYF.

As for this clonotype: A much bigger clone sits one base away, suggesting this may be a read error. The V gene is TRBV19, the J gene TRBJ2-7, with TRBD2 matching 13 bases. Trimming took 8 bases from V and 4 from J; bases not matched to a gene: 8. The germline V gene has CDR1 LNHDA and CDR2 SQIVND (reference sequence). This CDR3 has 15 amino acids. DNA of the CDR3: TGTGCCAGTGGCCTTGGGACTAGCGGGACGTACGAGCAGTACTTC. This translates into CASGLGTSGTYEQYF.

This clonotype showed up many times. V usage is TRBV27 and J usage is TRBJ1-1; TRBD1 matches at 9 bases. CDR3 length: 13 residues. Germline V lookup: CDR1 MNHEY, CDR2 SMNVEV (reference sequence). V lost 5 bases to trimming and J lost 8 bases; unmatched junction nucleotides: 6. For the CDR3, the DNA is TGTGCCAGCAGTCCCGGGACAGGGCCGGAAGCTTTCTTT. Protein: CASSPGTGPEAFF.

This clonotype was detected many times. The chain recombines TRBV30 with TRBJ2-7; D unclear. V was clipped by 1 base and J by 3 bases, with 7 bases between them. From germline, CDR1 is GTSNPN and CDR2 SVGIG (reference sequence). The CDR3 length is 12 residues. The CDR3 loop reads CAWSGGVYEQYF. For the CDR3, the DNA is TGTGCCTGGAGTGGGGGTGTCTACGAGCAGTACTTC.

This clonotype was counted ten times or more. This chain uses TRBV28 with TRBJ2-6; TRBD2 matches 15 bases. Losses at the gene ends were 4 bases for V and 2 bases for J; bases not matched to a gene: 15. Germline CDR1 reads MDHEN; CDR2 reads SYDVKM. The CDR3 is 22 amino acids. The CDR3 DNA sequence: TGTGCCAGCAGTTCTCGGGGGTATTCCGGGACTAGCGGGAGGCCTGGGGCCAACGTCCTGACTTTC. Its protein product is CASSSRGYSGTSGRPGANVLTF.

This clonotype was found many times. The V call is TRBV20-1, the J call TRBJ2-7, with D unresolved. This CDR3 has 11 residues. V lost 5 bases to trimming and J lost 2 bases, with 7 bases between them. Germline loops: CDR1 DFQATT, CDR2 SNEGSKA (reference sequence). The DNA of the CDR3 is TGCAGTGCTTGGGCAGCCTACGAGCAGTACTTC. Translation: CSAWAAYEQYF.

This clonotype was seen only a few times. The rearrangement uses TRBV12-3 or TRBV12-4 and TRBJ2-5; TRBD2 matches at 7 bases. The junction had 12 bases not matched to a gene; V was cut back by 4 bases and J by 4 bases. This CDR3 region has 16 residues. CDR3 sequence reads: CASSSEGKSGIETQYF. The CDR3 coding sequence is TGTGCCAGCAGTTCCGAAGGGAAGAGCGGGATAGAGACCCAGTACTTC.

In this sample, this clonotype turned up many times. This chain uses TRBV7-9 with TRBJ2-1; TRBD2 aligns across 7 bases. Trimming took 1 base from V and 3 from J; bases not matched to a gene: 3. Germline loops: CDR1 SEHNR, CDR2 FQNEAQ (reference sequence). The CDR3 is made up of 15 amino acids. DNA for the CDR3: TGTGCCAGCAGCTTAGATTCTAGCGGCTACAATGAGCAGTTCTTC. It yields the protein CASSLDSSGYNEQFF. The full variable domain, its missing parts supplied by reference TRBV7-9 and TRBJ2-1, is DTGVSQNPRHKITKRGQNVTFRCDPISEHNRLYWYRQTLGQGPEFLTYFQNEAQLEKSRLLSDRFSAERPKGSFSTLEIQRTEQGDSAMYLCASSLDSSGYNEQFFGPGTRLTVL.

Regarding this clonotype: A much bigger clone sits one base away, suggesting this may be a read error. This sequence joins TRBV5-1 and TRBJ2-7; possible D gene TRBD2, 6 bases. V dropped 4 bases and J dropped 2 bases, with 16 bases sitting between them. The length of the CDR3 is 15 residues. Germline CDR1 SGHRS, CDR2 YFSETQ. The CDR3 DNA reads as TGCGCCAGCAGCCAGGAGGGGACTGACACCTACGAGCAGTACTTC. As protein: CASSQEGTDTYEQYF.

This clonotype was picked up many times. CDR3 loop: CASSPVSSGTQYF. The CDR3 DNA sequence: TGTGCCAGCAGCCCGGTTTCGAGCGGTACGCAGTATTTT. V usage is TRBV14 and J usage is TRBJ2-3; D is possibly TRBD2 (5 bases). V was shortened by 4 bases and J by 8 bases, with 13 bases between the two germline ends. Germline-derived CDR1 and CDR2 are SGHDN and FVKESK. This CDR3 has 13 residues.

Many counts were recorded for this clonotype. This chain links TRBV7-9 with TRBJ1-2, with D perhaps TRBD1 (6 bases). V dropped 2 bases and J dropped 3 bases, with 7 bases sitting between them. The CDR3 loop spans 13 amino acids. Germline V gene sequence: CDR1 SEHNR, CDR2 FQNEAQ (reference sequence). As DNA, the CDR3 is TGTGCCAGCAGCTTATCAGGGGACTATGGCTACACCTTC. Translation gives CASSLSGDYGYTF. The full variable domain, its missing parts supplied by reference TRBV7-9 and TRBJ1-2, is DTGVSQNPRHKITKRGQNVTFRCDPISEHNRLYWYRQTLGQGPEFLTYFQNEAQLEKSRLLSDRFSAERPKGSFSTLEIQRTEQGDSAMYLCASSLSGDYGYTFGSGTRLTVV.

There are many counts of this clonotype. The rearrangement joins TRBV27 to TRBJ2-1; D not resolved. V was trimmed by 2 bases and J by 5 bases, leaving 13 bases between them. CDR1 and CDR2 from the germline V gene are MNHEY and SMNVEV (reference sequence). The CDR3 contains 15 residues. CDR3: CASSLIWEEHNEQFF. The DNA for the CDR3 is TGTGCCAGCAGTTTAATTTGGGAAGAGCACAATGAGCAGTTCTTC.

This clonotype was picked up many times. Here the CDR3 DNA reads TGCGCCAGCAGCTTTGGGGACAACCAAGAGACCCAGTACTTC. This codes for CASSFGDNQETQYF. V is TRBV5-1 and J is TRBJ2-5; TRBD1 is a possible D gene (6 bases). This CDR3 contains 14 residues. Germline V gene sequence: CDR1 SGHRS, CDR2 YFSETQ. Trimming cost V 2 bases and J 0 bases, with 8 bases left between them.

This clonotype was detected many times. This chain links TRBV20-1 with TRBJ2-3; D is unclear. Trimming stripped 6 bases from V and 6 bases from J, with 7 bases between. Germline-derived CDR1 and CDR2 are DFQATT and SNEGSKA (reference sequence). The length of the CDR3 is 10 residues. CDR3 bases: TGCAGTGCAATGGTGGATACGCAGTATTTT. This encodes CSAMVDTQYF.